Listed below are T cell receptor beta chains from one sample, sequenced in a study of shared clonotypes between healthy human individuals. Only in-frame clones appear in the TCRdb table, and some are missing; sequencing was by immunoSEQ multiplex PCR. This sample carries 1,400,000 or so clones, 98% of them seen once, and the ten largest clones take over 0.3%. The sample consisted of naive CD4+ T cells sorted from blood. The receptors were sampled from a man aged 25-45 years in good health. CDR3s include the opening cysteine and the closing phenylalanine or tryptophan. D genes are given only for firm matches. Expanded clones get a size class; other rows say once, few or many, or leave the size out.

d_call clone_size j_call v_call cdr3_nt cdr3_aa
NA once TRBJ1-1 TRBV19 TGTGCCAGTAGTACCCCCCGGCGAGAAGCTTTCTTT CASSTPRREAFF
NA NA TRBJ2-1 TRBV2 TGTGCCAGCAGCGAAAACAGGGATAATGAGCAGTTCTTC CASSENRDNEQFF
NA NA TRBJ1-1 TRBV6-5 TGTGCCAGCATTCCGGACGGGCTGCGGACTGAAGCTTTCTTT CASIPDGLRTEAFF
NA NA TRBJ1-3 TRBV27 TGTGCCAGCAGTTCCCCTTTCTCTGGAAACACCATATATTTT CASSSPFSGNTIYF
NA NA TRBJ2-5 TRBV5-5 TGTGCCAGCAGAGTCGGGAGTTTGGGGACCCAGTACTTC CASRVGSLGTQYF
NA NA TRBJ2-5 TRBV5-1 TGCGCCAGCAGCTTGGTCGGGGGGCTTCAAGAGACCCAGTACTTC CASSLVGGLQETQYF
NA NA TRBJ1-1 TRBV6-6 TGTGCCAGCAAAGGGGGGAACACTGAAGCTTTCTTT CASKGGNTEAFF
TRBD1 NA TRBJ1-5 TRBV7-8 TGTGCCAGCAGCACTTCAGGGGGTTCGGGCGGCAATCAGCCCCAGCATTTT CASSTSGGSGGNQPQHF
NA once TRBJ1-5 TRBV18 TGTGCCAGCTCACCGGTGTCCGGGAACCAGCCCCAGCATTTT CASSPVSGNQPQHF
TRBD1 NA TRBJ1-2 TRBV18 TGTGCCAGCTCACCACAAGAGACAGGGCGCTATGGCTACACCTTC CASSPQETGRYGYTF
NA NA TRBJ2-1 TRBV19 TGTGCCAGTAGTATCCTTAGTAGCTTGAGTGAGCAGTTCTTC CASSILSSLSEQFF
TRBD2 NA TRBJ2-3 TRBV19 TGTGCCAGTAGTATCGAGTTTGCGGCTAGCGGGAATGGAGGTACGCAGTATTTT CASSIEFAASGNGGTQYF
NA NA TRBJ2-2 TRBV9 TGTGCCAGCAGCCCGCGCCAGGACACCGGGGAGCTGTTTTTT CASSPRQDTGELFF
TRBD2 NA TRBJ2-5 TRBV6-6 TGTGCCAGCAGTTGGGGACTAGCTGGAGGAGAGACCCAGTACTTC CASSWGLAGGETQYF
TRBD2 NA TRBJ2-1 TRBV11-2 TGTGCCAGTACACTAGCGGGAAGCTACAATGAGCAGTTCTTC CASTLAGSYNEQFF
NA NA TRBJ2-3 TRBV29-1 TGCAGCGTTGGACTCAAGGCTAACACAGATACGCAGTATTTT CSVGLKANTDTQYF
TRBD2 NA TRBJ2-2 TRBV10-1 TGCGCCAGCAGCAGAGCGGGAGTGGCCGAGCTGTTTTTT CASSRAGVAELFF
TRBD1 NA TRBJ2-2 TRBV14 TGTGCCAGCAGCCGGAGGACAGGGGGGGACACCGGGGAGCTGTTTTTT CASSRRTGGDTGELFF
TRBD1 NA TRBJ1-4 TRBV29-1 TGCAGCGTGAGGGACAGGGGGCAGAAACTGTTTTTT CSVRDRGQKLFF
NA NA TRBJ2-1 TRBV5-5 TGTGCCAGCAGCTTGGAGGGGTTTGAGCAGTTCTTC CASSLEGFEQFF
NA NA TRBJ2-3 TRBV10-1 TGCGCCAGCAGTGAAGACACAGATACGCAGTATTTT CASSEDTDTQYF
NA NA TRBJ2-1 TRBV2 TGTGCCAGCAGGGTCGACAGATCAGACGATGAGCAGTTCTTC CASRVDRSDDEQFF
NA NA TRBJ2-7 TRBV25-1 TGTGCCAGCGGACATATTGGGAGGTACGAGCAGTACTTC CASGHIGRYEQYF
NA NA TRBJ2-3 TRBV2 TGTGCCAGCAGTGACAGTGACGGCACAGATACGCAGTATTTT CASSDSDGTDTQYF
NA NA TRBJ2-2 TRBV5-8 TGTGCCAGCAGCCTTCGGGGTCGGGAGACCGGGGAGCTGTTTTTT CASSLRGRETGELFF
NA NA TRBJ2-7 TRBV19 TGTGCCAGTAACCCAGCAGGGAATCCTCTCTACGAGCAGTACTTC CASNPAGNPLYEQYF
TRBD1 NA TRBJ1-2 TRBV7-9 TGTGCCAGCAGCGACCCCGGGACAGATTATGGCTACACCTTC CASSDPGTDYGYTF
NA NA TRBJ2-1 TRBV19 TGTGCCAGTAGGGCCCGAGGACTCTACAATGAGCAGTTCTTC CASRARGLYNEQFF
NA NA TRBJ2-7 TRBV25-1 TGTGCCAGCAGTGAAGGCCCGGGGACCTACGAGCAGTACTTC CASSEGPGTYEQYF
TRBD2 NA TRBJ2-3 TRBV10-2 TGCGCCAGCGGAGGGGAGGGTAGCACAGATACGCAGTATTTT CASGGEGSTDTQYF
NA NA TRBJ2-7 TRBV2 TGTGCCAGCACAGGGGCGACGGGGGAGCAGTACTTC CASTGATGEQYF
NA NA TRBJ2-7 TRBV5-1 TGCGCCAGCAGCTTGGGGACGGCAGATATCTACGAGCAGTACTTC CASSLGTADIYEQYF
NA once TRBJ2-1 TRBV5-1 TGCGCCAGCAGCTTGAGATCTAGCCCCACTAGCAATGAGCAGTTCTTC CASSLRSSPTSNEQFF
NA once TRBJ2-3 TRBV10-1 TGCGCCAGCAGCGGGGTTAGCACAGATACGCAGTATTTT CASSGVSTDTQYF
TRBD2 once TRBJ2-1 TRBV5-1 TGCGCCAGCAGCTGGGGGACTAGCGGGAGCGGAAATGAGCAGTTCTTC CASSWGTSGSGNEQFF
NA NA TRBJ1-3 TRBV7-9 TGTGCCAGCAGCCAGAGGGCCTCGGCCTCTGGAAACACCATATATTTT CASSQRASASGNTIYF
TRBD2 NA TRBJ2-7 TRBV9 TGTGCCAGCAGCGTAGCTGGGCTAGCGGGAGCTTTGGGGAACGAGCAGTACTTC CASSVAGLAGALGNEQYF
TRBD2 NA TRBJ2-1 TRBV7-7 TGTGCCAGCAGCTCCGGGACTAGCGGGCGGAATGAGCAGTTCTTC CASSSGTSGRNEQFF
NA NA TRBJ2-7 TRBV6-6 TGTGCCAGCAGACTGACACTTACTTTCGGCGAGCAGTACTTC CASRLTLTFGEQYF
NA NA TRBJ2-3 TRBV9 TGTGCCAGCAGCGTAGGACTAGGGGGTGCGGATACGCAGTATTTT CASSVGLGGADTQYF
NA NA TRBJ2-3 TRBV6-5 TGTGCCAGCAGAGGGCAAAGGACTAGCACAGATACGCAGTATTTT CASRGQRTSTDTQYF
TRBD2 NA TRBJ2-1 TRBV4-1 TGCGCCAGCAGCCAAAGATATCCTCTAGCGGACTACAATGAGCAGTTCTTC CASSQRYPLADYNEQFF
TRBD2 NA TRBJ2-5 TRBV11-3 TGTGCCAGCAGCTCGGGACTAGCGGGAGGTAATCAAGAGACCCAGTACTTC CASSSGLAGGNQETQYF
NA NA TRBJ2-3 TRBV7-2 TGTGCCAGCAGCTTACCGGGGCGAGATACGCAGTATTTT CASSLPGRDTQYF
TRBD2 NA TRBJ2-7 TRBV5-6 TGTGCCAGCAGCTTATCCCCCGGGACTAATTCCTACGAGCAGTACTTC CASSLSPGTNSYEQYF
NA once TRBJ2-5 TRBV5-1 TGCGCCAGCAGCTTGTTGAGTGAGCGATACTTC CASSLLSERYF
NA once TRBJ1-1 TRBV13 TGTGCCAGCAGCCTGAGGACGGCCATGAACACTGAAGCTTTCTTT CASSLRTAMNTEAFF
TRBD1 NA TRBJ2-5 TRBV28 TGTGCCAGCAGTTCGGGACAGGAGGAGACCCAGTACTTC CASSSGQEETQYF
NA NA TRBJ2-6 TRBV7-3 TGTGCCAGCAGCTTAGGGGGCTCTGGGGCCAACGTCCTGACTTTC CASSLGGSGANVLTF
TRBD1 NA TRBJ2-1 TRBV5-1 TGCGCCAGCAGCAGTGCCCGGGACAGGGGCTACAATGAGCAGTTCTTC CASSSARDRGYNEQFF
NA NA TRBJ2-1 TRBV20-1 TGCGCTATAGAGTTTGAGCAGTTCTTC CAIEFEQFF
NA NA TRBJ2-1 TRBV19 TGTGCCAGTAGTACCTCCCCTTTGTACAATGAGCAGTTCTTC CASSTSPLYNEQFF
TRBD1 NA TRBJ2-7 TRBV28 TGTGCCAGCAGCTTTCGACAGGGTAGGAAATACGAGCAGTACTTC CASSFRQGRKYEQYF
NA NA TRBJ2-5 TRBV2 TGTGCCAGCAGTGAACCAGCGCTGGGGGAGACCCAGTACTTC CASSEPALGETQYF
NA NA TRBJ2-5 TRBV16 TGTGCCAGCAGCCAATACGGGGGAGAGACCCAGTACTTC CASSQYGGETQYF
TRBD1 NA TRBJ1-5 TRBV28 TGTGCCAGCAGCCGAGGGACAGGGTCTTATCAGCCCCAGCATTTT CASSRGTGSYQPQHF